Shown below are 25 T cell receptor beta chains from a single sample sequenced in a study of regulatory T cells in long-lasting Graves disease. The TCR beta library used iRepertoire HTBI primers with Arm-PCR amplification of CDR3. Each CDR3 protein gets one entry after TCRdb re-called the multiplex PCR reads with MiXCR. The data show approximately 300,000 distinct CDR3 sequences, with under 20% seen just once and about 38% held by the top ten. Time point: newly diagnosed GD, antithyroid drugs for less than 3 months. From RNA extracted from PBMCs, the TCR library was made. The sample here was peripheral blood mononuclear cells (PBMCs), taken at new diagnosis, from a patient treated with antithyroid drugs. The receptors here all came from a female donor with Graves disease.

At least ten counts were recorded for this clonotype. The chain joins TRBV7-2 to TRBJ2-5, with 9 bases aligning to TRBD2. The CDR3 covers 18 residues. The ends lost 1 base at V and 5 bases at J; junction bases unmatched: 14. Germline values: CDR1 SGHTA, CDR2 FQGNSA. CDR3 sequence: CASSLVNPGGLAVETQYF. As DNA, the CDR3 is TGTGCCAGCAGCTTAGTGAACCCCGGGGGACTAGCTGTCGAGACCCAGTACTTC.

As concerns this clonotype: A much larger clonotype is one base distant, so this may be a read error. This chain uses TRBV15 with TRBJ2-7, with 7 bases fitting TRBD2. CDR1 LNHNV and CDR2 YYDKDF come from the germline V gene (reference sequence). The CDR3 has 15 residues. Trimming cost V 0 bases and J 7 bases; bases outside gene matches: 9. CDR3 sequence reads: CATSRDWAGAIEQYF. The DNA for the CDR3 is TGTGCCACCAGCAGAGATTGGGCGGGAGCTATTGAGCAGTACTTC.

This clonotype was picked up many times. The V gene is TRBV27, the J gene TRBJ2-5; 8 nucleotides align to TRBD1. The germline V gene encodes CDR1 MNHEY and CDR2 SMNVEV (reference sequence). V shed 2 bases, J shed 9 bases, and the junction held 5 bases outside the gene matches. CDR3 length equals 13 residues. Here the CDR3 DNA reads TGTGCCAGCAGTTTACTACAGACAGGGGCCCAGTACTTC. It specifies CASSLLQTGAQYF.

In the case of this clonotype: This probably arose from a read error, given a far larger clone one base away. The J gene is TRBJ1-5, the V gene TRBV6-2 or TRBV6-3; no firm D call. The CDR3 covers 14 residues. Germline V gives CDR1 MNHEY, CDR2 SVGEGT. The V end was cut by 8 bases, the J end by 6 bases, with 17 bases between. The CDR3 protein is CASLMGGIPQPQHF. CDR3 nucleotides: TGTGCCAGCCTCATGGGAGGAATCCCTCAGCCCCAGCATTTT.

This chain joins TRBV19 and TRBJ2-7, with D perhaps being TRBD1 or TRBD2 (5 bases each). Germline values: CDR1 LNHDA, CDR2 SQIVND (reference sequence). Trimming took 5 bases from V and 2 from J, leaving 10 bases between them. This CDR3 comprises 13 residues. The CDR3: CASSQGETYEQYF. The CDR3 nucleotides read TGTGCCAGTAGTCAGGGAGAGACCTACGAGCAGTACTTC.

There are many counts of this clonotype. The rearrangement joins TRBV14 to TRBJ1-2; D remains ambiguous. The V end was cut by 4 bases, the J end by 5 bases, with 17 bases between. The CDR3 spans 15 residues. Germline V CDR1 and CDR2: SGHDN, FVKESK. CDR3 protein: CASSRSASQLYGYTF. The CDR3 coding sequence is TGTGCCAGCAGCCGATCAGCATCACAGCTGTATGGCTACACCTTC.

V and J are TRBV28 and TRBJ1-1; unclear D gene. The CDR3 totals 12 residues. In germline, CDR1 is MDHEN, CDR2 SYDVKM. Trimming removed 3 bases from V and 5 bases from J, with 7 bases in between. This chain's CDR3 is CASSLRRTEAFF. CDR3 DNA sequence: TGTGCCAGCAGTTTGAGGAGGACTGAAGCTTTCTTT.

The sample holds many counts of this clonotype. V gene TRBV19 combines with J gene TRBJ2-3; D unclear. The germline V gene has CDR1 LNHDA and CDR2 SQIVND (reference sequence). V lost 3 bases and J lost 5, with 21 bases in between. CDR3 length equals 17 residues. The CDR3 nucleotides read TGTGCCAGTAGTATGGATCACCGGGCATCCTTAGTAGATACGCAGTATTTT. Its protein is CASSMDHRASLVDTQYF.

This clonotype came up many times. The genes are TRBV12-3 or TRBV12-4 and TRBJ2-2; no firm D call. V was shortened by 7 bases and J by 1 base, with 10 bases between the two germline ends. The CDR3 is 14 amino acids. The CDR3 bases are TGTGCCAGCAATCTTGTAGGGAACACCGGGGAGCTGTTTTTT. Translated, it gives CASNLVGNTGELFF.

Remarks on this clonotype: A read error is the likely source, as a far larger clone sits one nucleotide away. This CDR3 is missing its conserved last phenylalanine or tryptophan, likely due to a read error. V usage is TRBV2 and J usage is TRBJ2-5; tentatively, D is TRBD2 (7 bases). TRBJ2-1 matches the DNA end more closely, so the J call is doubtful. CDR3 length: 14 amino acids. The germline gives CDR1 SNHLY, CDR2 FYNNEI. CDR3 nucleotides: TGTGCCAGCAGCGGGGGGCGGGGGCTGGATGAGCAGTTCTCC. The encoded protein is CASSGGRGLDEQFS.

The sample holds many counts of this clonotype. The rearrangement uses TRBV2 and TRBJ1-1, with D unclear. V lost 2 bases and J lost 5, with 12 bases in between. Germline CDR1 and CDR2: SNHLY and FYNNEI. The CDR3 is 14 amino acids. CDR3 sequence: CASSELETRTEAFF. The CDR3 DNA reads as TGTGCCAGCAGTGAATTGGAGACACGGACTGAAGCTTTCTTT. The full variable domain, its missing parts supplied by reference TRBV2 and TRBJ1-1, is EPEVTQTPSHQVTQMGQEVILRCVPISNHLYFYWYRQILGQKVEFLVSFYNNEISEKSEIFDDQFSVERPDGSNFTLKIRSTKLEDSAMYFCASSELETRTEAFFGQGTRLTVV.

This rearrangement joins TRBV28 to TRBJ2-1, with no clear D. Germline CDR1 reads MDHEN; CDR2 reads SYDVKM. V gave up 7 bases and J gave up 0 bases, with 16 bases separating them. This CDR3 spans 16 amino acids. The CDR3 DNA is TGTGCCAGCACTGCTCTCGCCACGAGCTCCTACAATGAGCAGTTCTTC. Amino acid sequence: CASTALATSSYNEQFF.

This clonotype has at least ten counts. DNA for the CDR3: TGTGCCAGCAGTTTAGGCGTTGGCACCTCCTACGAGCAGTACTTC. This sequence encodes CASSLGVGTSYEQYF. The genes are TRBV27 and TRBJ2-7; D not resolved. CDR1 and CDR2 from the germline V gene are MNHEY and SMNVEV (reference sequence). Trimming left V 2 bases short and J 0 bases short, with 11 bases between. The CDR3 sequence is 15 residues long.

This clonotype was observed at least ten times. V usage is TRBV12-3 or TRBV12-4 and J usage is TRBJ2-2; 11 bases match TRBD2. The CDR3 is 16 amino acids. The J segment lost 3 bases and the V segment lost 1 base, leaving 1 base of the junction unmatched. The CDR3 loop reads CASSLGLAGHTGELFF. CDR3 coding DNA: TGTGCCAGCAGTTTAGGACTAGCGGGACACACCGGGGAGCTGTTTTTT.

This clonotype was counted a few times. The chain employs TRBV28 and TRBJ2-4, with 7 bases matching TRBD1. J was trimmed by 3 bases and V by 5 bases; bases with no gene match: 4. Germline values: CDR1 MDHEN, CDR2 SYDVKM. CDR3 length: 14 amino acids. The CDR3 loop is CASSLDRVKNIQYF. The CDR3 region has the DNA TGTGCCAGCAGTCTCGACAGGGTCAAAAACATTCAGTACTTC.

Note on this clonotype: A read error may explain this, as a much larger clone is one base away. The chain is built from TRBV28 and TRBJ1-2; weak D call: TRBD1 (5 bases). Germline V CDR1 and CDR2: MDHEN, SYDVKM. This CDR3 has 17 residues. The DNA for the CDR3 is TGTGCCAGCCGTTTATCGGCGGTGGGCAGGGACCACTCTGGCTACACCTTC. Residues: CASRLSAVGRDHSGYTF.

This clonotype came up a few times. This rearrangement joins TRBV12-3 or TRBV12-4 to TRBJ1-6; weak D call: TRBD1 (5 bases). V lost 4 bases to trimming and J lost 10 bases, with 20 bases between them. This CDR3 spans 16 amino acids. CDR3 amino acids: CASSSGAPGLGSPLHF. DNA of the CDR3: TGTGCCAGCAGTTCCGGGGCACCAGGGTTAGGATCACCCCTCCACTTT.

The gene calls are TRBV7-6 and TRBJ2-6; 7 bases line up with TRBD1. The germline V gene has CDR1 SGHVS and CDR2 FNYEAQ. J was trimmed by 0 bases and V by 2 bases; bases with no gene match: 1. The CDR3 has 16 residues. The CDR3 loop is CASSLRDSSGANVLTF. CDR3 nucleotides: TGTGCCAGCAGCTTACGGGACAGCTCTGGGGCCAACGTCCTGACTTTC.

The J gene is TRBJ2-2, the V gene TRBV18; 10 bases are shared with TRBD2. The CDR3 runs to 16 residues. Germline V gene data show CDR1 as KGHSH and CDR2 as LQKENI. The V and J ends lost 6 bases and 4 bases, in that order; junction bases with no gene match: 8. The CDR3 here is CASSQSGRASTGELFF. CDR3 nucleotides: TGTGCCAGCTCTCAAAGCGGGAGGGCCTCCACCGGGGAGCTGTTTTTT.

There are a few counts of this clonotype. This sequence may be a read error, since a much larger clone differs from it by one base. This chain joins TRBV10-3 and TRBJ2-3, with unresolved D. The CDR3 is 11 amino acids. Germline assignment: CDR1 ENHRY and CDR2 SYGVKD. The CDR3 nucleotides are TGTGCCATCACCTCAGGAGATACGCAGTGTTTT. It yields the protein CAITSGDTQCF.

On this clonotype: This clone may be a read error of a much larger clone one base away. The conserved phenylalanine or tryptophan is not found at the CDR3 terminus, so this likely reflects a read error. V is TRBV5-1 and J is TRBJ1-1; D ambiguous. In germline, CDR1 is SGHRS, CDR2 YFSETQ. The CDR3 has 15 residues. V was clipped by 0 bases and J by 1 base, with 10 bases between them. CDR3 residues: CASSLDGRPNTEAFL. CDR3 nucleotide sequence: TGCGCCAGCAGCTTGGATGGTAGGCCGAACACTGAAGCTTTCCTT.

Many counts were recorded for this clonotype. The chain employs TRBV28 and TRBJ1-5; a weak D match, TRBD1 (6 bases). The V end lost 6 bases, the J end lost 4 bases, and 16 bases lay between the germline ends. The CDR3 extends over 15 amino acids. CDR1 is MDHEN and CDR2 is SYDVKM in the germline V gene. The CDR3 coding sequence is TGTGCCAGCAGCCCGAGGGGGGAAAGTAATCAGCCCCAGCATTTT. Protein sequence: CASSPRGESNQPQHF.

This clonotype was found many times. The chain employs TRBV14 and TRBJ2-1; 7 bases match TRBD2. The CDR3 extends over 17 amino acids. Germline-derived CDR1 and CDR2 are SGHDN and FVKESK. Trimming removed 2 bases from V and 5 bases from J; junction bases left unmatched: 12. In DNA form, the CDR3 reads TGTGCCAGCAGCCAACTGGCGGGGCTAGCGGAGAACAATGAGCAGTTCTTC. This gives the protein CASSQLAGLAENNEQFF.

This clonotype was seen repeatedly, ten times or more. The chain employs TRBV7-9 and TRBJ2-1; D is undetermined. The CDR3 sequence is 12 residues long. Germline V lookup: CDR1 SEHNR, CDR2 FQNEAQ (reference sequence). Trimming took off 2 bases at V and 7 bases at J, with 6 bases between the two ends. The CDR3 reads CASSLIWNEQFF. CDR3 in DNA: TGTGCCAGCAGCTTAATATGGAATGAGCAGTTCTTC.

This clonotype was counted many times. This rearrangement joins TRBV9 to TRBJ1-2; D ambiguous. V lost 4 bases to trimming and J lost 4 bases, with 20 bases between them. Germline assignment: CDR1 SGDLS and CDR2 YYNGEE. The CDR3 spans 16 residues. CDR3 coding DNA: TGTGCCAGCAGCCCCCGGGCCCAAATCTTGGGCTATGGCTACACCTTC. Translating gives CASSPRAQILGYGYTF. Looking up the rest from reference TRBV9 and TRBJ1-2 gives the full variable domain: DSGVTQTPKHLITATGQRVTLRCSPRSGDLSVYWYQQSLDQGLQFLIQYYNGEERAKGNILERFSAQQFPDLHSELNLSSLELGDSALYFCASSPRAQILGYGYTFGSGTRLTVV.